Below are 10 T cell receptor beta chains sequenced from a single sample in a study of metastatic and nonmetastatic thyroid tumors. TCRdb re-analyzed the PCR reads using MiXCR. The table has over 25,000 clones, 15% to 20% seen once. Nobody among the patients had been given any treatment before thyroid surgery. Material: blood. The receptors stem from a female donor with papillary thyroid cancer or a benign thyroid nodule (not recorded which). Some clones in this sample may be carry-over from other donors' samples.

This clone was detected a few times. V usage is TRBV12-5 and J usage is TRBJ2-1; TRBD2 aligns across 8 bases. This CDR3 comprises 15 residues. CDR1 and CDR2 (germline): LGHNT, FRNRAP. With 4 bases clipped from V and 6 bases from J, the junction kept 8 bases outside the gene matches. CDR3 nucleotide sequence: TGTGCTAGTGGTTCCGACGTAGCGGGGAGCAATGAGCAGTTCTTC. Translated, it gives CASGSDVAGSNEQFF. Full variable domain (missing parts from reference TRBV12-5 and TRBJ2-1): DARVTQTPRHKVTEMGQEVTMRCQPILGHNTVFWYRQTMMQGLELLAYFRNRAPLDDSGMPKDRFSAEMPDATLATLKIQPSEPRDSAVYFCASGSDVAGSNEQFFGPGTRLTVL.

This clone showed up many times. This CDR3 reads CASSLDGFGSGNTIYF. For the CDR3, the DNA is TGTGCCAGCAGCTTAGACGGGTTTGGCTCTGGAAACACCATATATTTT. The V and J genes are TRBV11-2 and TRBJ1-3; D unclear. This CDR3 region has 16 residues. Trimming removed 0 bases at V and 0 bases at J, with 9 bases between. Germline V gene data show CDR1 as SGHAT and CDR2 as FQNNGV.

This clone was detected only once. A junction boundary mismatches the germline segment, possibly from a read error. This rearrangement joins TRBV19 to TRBJ2-1; maybe TRBD2 (6 bases). The germline V gene encodes CDR1 LNHDA and CDR2 SQIVND (reference sequence). There are 15 residues in the CDR3. The CDR3 coding sequence is TGTGCCAGTAGTATTCGAAGGCGGGATTATAATGATCAGTTCTTC. This sequence encodes CASSIRRRDYNDQFF.

This clone was recorded many times. The chain has TRBV19 and TRBJ2-1, with 14 bases identical to TRBD2. V was pared by 4 bases and J by 0 bases, with 5 bases of the junction left unmatched. The CDR3 length is 18 residues. Germline-derived CDR1 and CDR2 are LNHDA and SQIVND (reference sequence). In nucleotides, the CDR3 is TGTGCCAGTAGTAGTCCCGGGACTAGCGGGGGCTCCTACAATGAGCAGTTCTTC. Residues: CASSSPGTSGGSYNEQFF.

This clone has a single count. DNA for the CDR3: TGCAGTGCCGAAGGACAGGGTTACTCCTACGAGCAGTACTTC. Translated: CSAEGQGYSYEQYF. The V and J genes are TRBV20-1 and TRBJ2-7, with 8 nucleotides matching TRBD1. V was clipped by 6 bases and J by 0 bases; unmatched bases: 7. The CDR3 consists of 14 residues. Germline CDR1 reads DFQATT; CDR2 reads SNEGSKA (reference sequence).

At least ten counts were recorded for this clone. V gene TRBV4-2 combines with J gene TRBJ1-2; TRBD1 is a possible D gene (5 bases). Germline V gene sequence: CDR1 LGHNA, CDR2 YNFKEQ. V was shortened by 0 bases and J by 2 bases, with 16 bases between the two germline ends. This CDR3 region has 17 residues. CDR3 region: CASSQEYTGDRNYGYTF. In DNA form, the CDR3 reads TGTGCCAGCAGCCAAGAATACACAGGTGACCGAAACTATGGCTACACCTTC.

In its sample, this clone was seen once. V usage is TRBV2 and J usage is TRBJ2-1, with 11 bases identical to TRBD2. Germline V gene sequence: CDR1 SNHLY, CDR2 FYNNEI. Trimming removed 5 bases from V and 5 bases from J; junction bases left unmatched: 14. The CDR3 has 18 residues. CDR3 amino acids: CASSKEGLAVRSHNEQFF. For the CDR3, the DNA is TGTGCCAGCAGTAAAGAGGGACTAGCGGTTAGATCCCACAATGAGCAGTTCTTC.

There are a few counts of this clone. The V call is TRBV5-6, the J call TRBJ2-5; TRBD1 matches 7 bases. The CDR3 contains 13 residues. Germline CDR1 is SGHDT and CDR2 is YYEEEE. After removal of 4 bases from V and 4 bases from J, the junction contained 4 bases not matched to a gene. This CDR3 reads CASSQGQLETQYF. Here the CDR3 DNA reads TGTGCCAGCAGCCAGGGACAGCTAGAGACCCAGTACTTC.

This clone has ten or more counts. The chain couples TRBV11-2 to TRBJ2-5, with D perhaps matching TRBD2 (6 bases). The length of the CDR3 is 16 residues. Deletions cut 1 base from V and 6 bases from J, with 18 bases between. Germline V gene data show CDR1 as SGHAT and CDR2 as FQNNGV. In DNA, the CDR3 is TGTGCCAGCAGCTTAGGAAATAGCGGCCCGGGAAAGACCCAGTACTTC. Residues: CASSLGNSGPGKTQYF.

Within the sample, this clone is medium-sized. The chain carries TRBV28 and TRBJ1-5, with D maybe TRBD1 (5 bases). The germline gives CDR1 MDHEN, CDR2 SYDVKM. CDR3 length: 12 amino acids. The CDR3 DNA reads as TGTGCGGGCGGGGGTAATAATCAGCCCCAGCATTTT. Amino acids: CAGGGNNQPQHF.